The 24 T cell receptor beta chains reported below all come from one sample, sequenced in a study of T cell responses to AZD1222 COVID-19 vaccine. TCRdb's table, derived via immunoSEQ multiplex PCR, lists solely in-frame clones and lacks some. In the table there are about 130,000 clones, roughly 93% of which are singletons. The material sequenced was peripheral blood, taken on day 0 of AZD1222 vaccination. The receptors originated from an adult in good health.

The chain carries TRBV6-5 and TRBJ1-4; D uncertain. Trimming left V 7 bases short and J 10 bases short, with 19 bases between. CDR1 is MNHEY and CDR2 is SVGAGI in the germline V gene. The CDR3 is made up of 14 amino acids. The CDR3 bases are TGTGCCAGCACACGAGTACATACAGCAGGAAAACTGTTTTTT. As protein: CASTRVHTAGKLFF.

The chain combines TRBV9 with TRBJ2-1, with D tentatively TRBD2 (5 bases). The CDR3 runs to 16 residues. The V gene's germline CDR1 is SGDLS and CDR2 YYNGEE. V was cut by 0 bases and J by 0 bases, with 10 bases left in between. The CDR3 region has the DNA TGTGCCAGCAGCGTAGATGGGGAGAACTCCTACAATGAGCAGTTCTTC. This encodes CASSVDGENSYNEQFF.

The rearrangement joins TRBV7-9 to TRBJ1-1, with D unresolved. V was pared by 5 bases and J by 5 bases, with 18 bases between. CDR1 is SEHNR, CDR2 FQNEAQ, per germline (reference sequence). The length of the CDR3 is 15 residues. The CDR3 coding sequence is TGTGCCAGCAGCCGGGTGGGCCCAGGCCAGACTGAAGCTTTCTTT. Its translation is CASSRVGPGQTEAFF.

This sequence joins TRBV5-1 and TRBJ1-6; D uncertain. The V gene lost 2 bases and the J gene lost 6 bases, with 12 bases spanning the gap. The CDR3 contains 15 residues. From germline, CDR1 is SGHRS and CDR2 YFSETQ. DNA for the CDR3: TGCGCCAGCAGCTTAGTTGGCGTTTCTAATTCACCCCTCCACTTT. This gives the protein CASSLVGVSNSPLHF.

This chain joins TRBV5-1 and TRBJ1-6; D is unclear. This CDR3 contains 14 residues. Trimming removed 4 bases from V and 5 bases from J, with 10 bases in between. Germline V CDR1 and CDR2: SGHRS, YFSETQ. The CDR3 sequence is CASSVSVDNSPLHF. DNA of the CDR3: TGCGCCAGCAGCGTTTCAGTGGATAATTCACCCCTCCACTTT.

This rearrangement joins TRBV23-1 to TRBJ1-2, with 9 positions matching TRBD1. TRBV23-1 is an ORF, and what it does is uncertain. The CDR3 is made up of 19 amino acids. The V and J ends lost 4 bases and 1 base, in that order; junction bases with no gene match: 16. CDR3 bases: TGCGCCAGCAGTCGTTATTTCCGGGACAGGGAGTTTGGTAACTATGGCTACACCTTC. The encoded protein is CASSRYFRDREFGNYGYTF.

The chain links TRBV30 to TRBJ1-4; TRBD1 is a possible D gene (6 bases). The CDR3 has 14 residues. Germline CDR1 reads GTSNPN; CDR2 reads SVGIG (reference sequence). With 3 bases removed from V and 10 bases from J, the gap between germline ends came to 18 bases. CDR3 loop: CAWRDRDTGRKLFF. CDR3 coding DNA: TGTGCCTGGAGGGACCGGGACACGGGACGAAAACTGTTTTTT.

The J gene is TRBJ1-3, the V gene TRBV11-2; possibly TRBD1 for D (6 bases). The CDR3 extends over 18 amino acids. Germline values: CDR1 SGHAT, CDR2 FQNNGV. The V end was cut by 4 bases, the J end by 0 bases, with 19 bases between. The DNA for the CDR3 is TGTGCCAGCAGCTCTCTCCCCTTCGACAGGAGCTCTGGAAACACCATATATTTT. Translation gives CASSSLPFDRSSGNTIYF.

For this clone: Other DNA variants within this sample encode the same CDR3. The chain joins TRBV28 to TRBJ1-1; D may be TRBD1 (6 bases). The germline CDR1 and CDR2 sequences are MDHEN and SYDVKM. V was trimmed by 6 bases and J by 3 bases, leaving 11 bases between them. The CDR3 runs 13 residues. The CDR3 region is CASRGHGDTEAFF. The CDR3 nucleotides are TGTGCCAGCAGGGGACATGGGGACACTGAAGCTTTCTTT.

The chain is built from TRBV5-1 and TRBJ2-5, with a weak D call TRBD2 (5 bases). The V gene lost 3 bases and the J gene lost 4 bases, with 19 bases spanning the gap. The CDR3 sequence is 16 residues long. Germline V CDR1 and CDR2: SGHRS, YFSETQ. The DNA of the CDR3 is TGCGCCAGCAGCTCGTCCGGGCCGCGGGCTGGAGAGACCCAGTACTTC. Its translation: CASSSSGPRAGETQYF.

This sequence joins TRBV5-4 and TRBJ1-4; D is ambiguous. Trimming cost V 1 base and J 5 bases, with 6 bases left between them. In germline, CDR1 is SGHNT, CDR2 YYREEE (reference sequence). The length of the CDR3 is 13 residues. The CDR3 loop reads CASSLLDNEKLFF. The DNA for the CDR3 is TGTGCCAGCAGCTTGTTAGACAATGAAAAACTGTTTTTT.

This clone has only a few counts. V usage is TRBV10-2 and J usage is TRBJ1-5, with 8 bases matching TRBD1. The J segment lost 0 bases and the V segment lost 4 bases, leaving 2 bases of the junction unmatched. Germline assignment: CDR1 WSHSY and CDR2 SAAADI. The CDR3 has 15 amino acids. The CDR3 loop reads CASSVTGVSNQPQHF. The CDR3 nucleotides are TGCGCCAGCAGTGTGACAGGGGTTAGCAATCAGCCCCAGCATTTT.

V usage is TRBV13 and J usage is TRBJ2-1; TRBD2 aligns across 9 bases. V shed 0 bases, J shed 0 bases, and the junction held 3 bases outside the gene matches. Germline CDR1 and CDR2: PRHDT and FYEKMQ (reference sequence). CDR3 size: 17 residues. For the CDR3, the DNA is TGTGCCAGCAGCTTAGGGACTAGCGGCCTCTCCTACAATGAGCAGTTCTTC. It encodes CASSLGTSGLSYNEQFF.

This clone is a singleton in its sample. The chain recombines TRBV5-5 with TRBJ1-5; D is ambiguous. The V gene lost 0 bases and the J gene lost 5 bases, with 12 bases spanning the gap. CDR3 length equals 15 residues. The V gene's germline CDR1 is SGHKS and CDR2 YYEKEE (reference sequence). The CDR3 loop reads CASSLDSYSHQPQHF. The CDR3 DNA reads TGTGCCAGCAGCTTGGACAGCTATAGTCATCAGCCCCAGCATTTT.

The CDR3 loop is CATRRTSGVGETQYF. The CDR3 DNA follows: TGTGCCACCCGTCGGACTAGCGGGGTGGGAGAGACCCAGTACTTC. This chain joins TRBV19 and TRBJ2-5; 12 bases line up with TRBD2. The length of the CDR3 is 15 residues. CDR1 and CDR2 from the germline V gene are LNHDA and SQIVND (reference sequence). The J segment lost 4 bases and the V segment lost 10 bases, leaving 10 bases of the junction unmatched.

Here the CDR3 reads CASRKQGADNEQFF. The CDR3 nucleotides are TGTGCCAGCAGGAAACAGGGGGCCGACAATGAGCAGTTCTTC. The chain uses TRBV27 and TRBJ2-1; 9 bases map to TRBD1. Germline loops: CDR1 MNHEY, CDR2 SMNVEV (reference sequence). The CDR3 contains 14 residues. Trimming cost V 6 bases and J 5 bases; bases outside gene matches: 5.

The V gene is TRBV5-1, the J gene TRBJ2-3, with a tentative D call TRBD2 (6 bases). The V end lost 1 base, the J end lost 2 bases, and 14 bases lay between the germline ends. From germline, CDR1 is SGHRS and CDR2 YFSETQ. The CDR3 consists of 16 residues. The CDR3 coding sequence is TGCGCCAGCAGCTTGAACGGGCTGGACTACACAGATACGCAGTATTTT. It is translated as CASSLNGLDYTDTQYF.

The chain recombines TRBV10-3 with TRBJ2-2, with D possibly being TRBD1 (6 bases). The ends were cut back, 2 bases at V and 6 bases at J, with 10 bases in the middle. This CDR3 spans 14 amino acids. Germline-derived CDR1 and CDR2 are ENHRY and SYGVKD. In nucleotides, the CDR3 is TGTGCCATCAGTGAGAACAGGGAGTCCGGGGAGCTGTTTTTT. It yields the protein CAISENRESGELFF.

The chain links TRBV6-5 to TRBJ2-5; 7 bases fit TRBD1. Germline V gene sequence: CDR1 MNHEY, CDR2 SVGAGI. The CDR3 totals 13 residues. The V and J ends lost 6 bases and 3 bases, in that order; junction bases with no gene match: 4. The CDR3 here is CASSRDREETQYF. CDR3 bases: TGTGCCAGCAGCCGGGACAGAGAAGAGACCCAGTACTTC.

The chain links TRBV7-2 to TRBJ1-4; D may be TRBD1 (5 bases). V lost 5 bases and J lost 2, with 12 bases in between. The germline V gene has CDR1 SGHTA and CDR2 FQGNSA. CDR3 length equals 15 residues. CDR3 amino acids: CASSPVGTTNEKLFF. CDR3 nucleotide sequence: TGTGCCAGCAGCCCCGTTGGGACCACTAATGAAAAACTGTTTTTT. The full variable domain, in which reference TRBV7-2 and TRBJ1-4 provide the parts outside the CDR3, is GAGVSQSPSNKVTEKGKDVELRCDPISGHTALYWYRQSLGQGLEFLIYFQGNSAPDKSGLPSDRFSAERTGGSVSTLTIQRTQQEDSAVYLCASSPVGTTNEKLFFGSGTQLSVL.

V usage is TRBV29-1 and J usage is TRBJ2-1; 12 bases align to TRBD2. Germline CDR1 is SQVTM and CDR2 is ANQGSEA. The CDR3 length is 15 residues. Unmatched junction bases numbered 7, after V lost 6 bases and J lost 4 bases. CDR3 in amino acids: CSVKIGTSGYNEQFF. CDR3 bases: TGCAGCGTGAAAATAGGGACTAGCGGGTACAATGAGCAGTTCTTC.

This chain connects TRBV5-1 to TRBJ1-3, with D tentatively TRBD1 (6 bases). The length of the CDR3 is 14 residues. The germline V gene encodes CDR1 SGHRS and CDR2 YFSETQ. V was trimmed by 3 bases and J by 2 bases, leaving 9 bases between them. CDR3 loop: CASSSAGAGNTIYF. In DNA, the CDR3 is TGCGCCAGCAGCTCTGCAGGGGCTGGAAACACCATATATTTT. The full variable domain, its missing parts supplied by reference TRBV5-1 and TRBJ1-3, is KAGVTQTPRYLIKTRGQQVTLSCSPISGHRSVSWYQQTPGQGLQFLFEYFSETQRNKGNFPGRFSGRQFSNSRSEMNVSTLELGDSALYLCASSSAGAGNTIYFGEGSWLTVV.

The V call is TRBV5-1, the J call TRBJ2-1, with 10 nucleotides matching TRBD2. Germline V gene lookup returns CDR1 SGHRS and CDR2 YFSETQ. The CDR3 has 19 amino acids. The V and J ends lost 4 bases and 0 bases, in that order; junction bases with no gene match: 13. The chain's CDR3 is CASSPRRSGGGSSYNEQFF. CDR3 in DNA: TGCGCCAGCAGCCCCCGCAGAAGCGGGGGGGGTAGCTCCTACAATGAGCAGTTCTTC.

The V gene is TRBV4-2, the J gene TRBJ2-3, with TRBD2 matching 7 bases. This CDR3 is built from 16 residues. The junction had 5 bases not matched to a gene; V was cut back by 0 bases and J by 2 bases. Germline-derived CDR1 and CDR2 are LGHNA and YNFKEQ. CDR3 DNA: TGTGCCAGCAGCCAAGAGCAGACTAGCCACACAGATACGCAGTATTTT. Translation: CASSQEQTSHTDTQYF.